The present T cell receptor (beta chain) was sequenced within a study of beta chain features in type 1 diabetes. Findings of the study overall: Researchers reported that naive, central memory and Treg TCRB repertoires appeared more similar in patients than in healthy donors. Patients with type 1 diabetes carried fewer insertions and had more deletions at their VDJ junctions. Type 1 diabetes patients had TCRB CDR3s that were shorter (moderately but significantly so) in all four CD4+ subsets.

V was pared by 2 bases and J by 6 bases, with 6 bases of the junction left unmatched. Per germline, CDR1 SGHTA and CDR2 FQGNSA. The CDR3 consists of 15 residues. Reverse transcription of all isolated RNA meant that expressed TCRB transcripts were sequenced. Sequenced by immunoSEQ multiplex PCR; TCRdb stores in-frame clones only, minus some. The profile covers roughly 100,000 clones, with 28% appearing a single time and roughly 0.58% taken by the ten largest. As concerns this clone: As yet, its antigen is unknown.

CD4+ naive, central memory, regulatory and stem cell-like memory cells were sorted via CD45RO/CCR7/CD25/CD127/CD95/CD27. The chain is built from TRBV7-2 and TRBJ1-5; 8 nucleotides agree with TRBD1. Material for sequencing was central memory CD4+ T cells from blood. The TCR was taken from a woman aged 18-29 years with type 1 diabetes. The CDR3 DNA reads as TGTGCCAGCAGCTTAACAGGGGGGGGCGGTCAGCCCCAGCATTTT. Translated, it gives CASSLTGGGGQPQHF.